Presented here are 14 T cell receptor beta chains from one specimen sequenced in a study of blood T cell repertoires in COVID-19. Only in-frame clones appear in the TCRdb table, and some are missing; sequencing was by immunoSEQ multiplex PCR. The sample yields tens of thousands of clones, approximately 86% seen once. The material sequenced was peripheral blood. All receptors derive from a woman aged 80 or over with acute or convalescent COVID-19.

J is TRBJ1-1 and V is TRBV19; D might be TRBD1 (5 bases). V lost 5 bases and J lost 5, with 9 bases in between. CDR1 is LNHDA, CDR2 SQIVND, per germline (reference sequence). The CDR3 is 12 residues long. DNA of the CDR3: TGTGCCAGTAGTCTAGGGGCAACTGAAGCTTTCTTT. Translation: CASSLGATEAFF.

Comments on this clone: The same CDR3 also results from other DNA sequences found in this sample. This chain uses TRBV15 with TRBJ2-7; a possible D gene is TRBD1 (5 bases). The CDR3 length is 14 residues. With 0 bases removed from V and 2 bases from J, the gap between germline ends came to 8 bases. Per the germline V gene, CDR1 is LNHNV and CDR2 is YYDKDF (reference sequence). CDR3 region: CATSRDRGTYEQYF. The CDR3 DNA sequence: TGTGCCACCAGCAGAGATAGGGGCACCTACGAGCAGTACTTC.

As for this clone: At one boundary the junction diverges from the germline segment, which might be a read error. The rearrangement uses TRBV7-7 and TRBJ2-2, with a weak D call TRBD2 (5 bases). The CDR3 sequence is 15 residues long. Germline lookup yields CDR1 SSHAT and CDR2 FNYEAQ (reference sequence). The CDR3 loop reads CASSQRSGPTGELFF. As DNA, the CDR3 is TGTGCTAGCAGCCAGCGGTCCGGACCCACCGGGGAGCTGTTTTTT.

The chain is built from TRBV6-5 and TRBJ2-3; D is perhaps TRBD2 (6 bases). The CDR3 spans 14 residues. V lost 11 bases and J lost 5, with 20 bases in between. CDR1 is MNHEY and CDR2 is SVGAGI in the germline V gene. The CDR3 DNA sequence: TGTGCCGTTGGGACTCCCTCACACCAAGATACGCAGTATTTT. It specifies CAVGTPSHQDTQYF.

The J gene is TRBJ1-2, the V gene TRBV5-1, with TRBD1 as a possible D gene (6 bases). The germline V gene encodes CDR1 SGHRS and CDR2 YFSETQ. The V and J ends lost 5 bases and 4 bases respectively, with 18 bases between them. This CDR3 is 15 amino acids long. In nucleotides, the CDR3 is TGCGCCAGCAGTCCTGGCCGGGGGGCGACCTATGGCTACACCTTC. It codes for CASSPGRGATYGYTF.

The chain recombines TRBV2 with TRBJ2-7; possibly TRBD2 for D (6 bases). The CDR3 extends over 15 amino acids. Germline V gene sequence: CDR1 SNHLY, CDR2 FYNNEI. Trimming removed 4 bases at V and 0 bases at J, with 13 bases between. CDR3 sequence (DNA): TGTGCCAGCAGTGCTGGAGGGAGCCTCTCCTACGAGCAGTACTTC. Translating gives CASSAGGSLSYEQYF.

The CDR3 nucleotides are TGCAGCGTTCCCGGACTAACCGGGGAGCTGTTTTTT. It encodes CSVPGLTGELFF. This chain joins TRBV29-1 and TRBJ2-2; the D gene is possibly TRBD2 (6 bases). Trimming took 5 bases from V and 5 from J, leaving 9 bases between them. The CDR3 sequence is 12 residues long. CDR1 is SQVTM, CDR2 ANQGSEA, per germline.

This clone was seen only once. CDR3: CASSPGGSVVKNIQYF. The CDR3 DNA follows: TGTGCCAGCAGTCCCGGAGGCAGCGTAGTCAAAAACATTCAGTACTTC. The chain uses TRBV28 and TRBJ2-4, with TRBD2 as a possible D gene (5 bases). V lost 5 bases and J 3 bases, leaving 17 bases between the germline ends. The germline gives CDR1 MDHEN, CDR2 SYDVKM. CDR3 length: 16 amino acids.

V usage is TRBV18 and J usage is TRBJ2-3, with 10 bases matching TRBD2. CDR1 and CDR2 from the germline V gene are KGHSH and LQKENI. This CDR3 has 17 residues. V shed 4 bases and J 3 bases; nucleotides not matched to a gene: 10. CDR3: CASSRSDSGRRTDTQYF. The CDR3 nucleotides read TGTGCCAGCTCACGAAGCGATAGCGGGAGGAGAACAGATACGCAGTATTTT.

V and J are TRBV4-3 and TRBJ1-4, with D tentatively TRBD1 (6 bases). Per the germline V gene, CDR1 is LGHNA and CDR2 is YSLEER. This CDR3 is 17 amino acids long. With 0 bases removed from V and 5 bases from J, the gap between germline ends came to 16 bases. DNA for the CDR3: TGCGCCAGCAGCCAAGAGGGCTCCGGGACAAGAAATGAAAAACTGTTTTTT. It specifies CASSQEGSGTRNEKLFF.

The chain combines TRBV7-9 with TRBJ2-5, with TRBD2 matching 8 bases. This CDR3 spans 16 amino acids. Losses at the gene ends were 1 base for V and 4 bases for J; bases not matched to a gene: 8. The germline V gene has CDR1 SEHNR and CDR2 FQNEAQ (reference sequence). The CDR3 DNA follows: TGTGCCAGCAGCTTAGTCCCAGCGGGAGCAGGAGAGACCCAGTACTTC. Its translation: CASSLVPAGAGETQYF.

The CDR3 here is CASSRALPGTSPPPTDTQYF. CDR3 nucleotide sequence: TGTGCCAGCAGTCGTGCGTTGCCCGGGACTAGCCCACCCCCAACAGATACGCAGTATTTT. The chain joins TRBV6-6 to TRBJ2-3; TRBD2 agrees at 9 bases. The CDR3 length is 20 residues. Germline-derived CDR1 and CDR2 are MNHNY and SVGAGI (reference sequence). The J segment lost 3 bases and the V segment lost 5 bases, leaving 21 bases of the junction unmatched.

The table lists this clone with a few counts. V is TRBV5-1 and J is TRBJ2-1; D not resolved. This CDR3 has 14 residues. The germline V gene has CDR1 SGHRS and CDR2 YFSETQ. Between the trimmed V and J ends, which lost 1 base and 7 bases, there was a span of 12 bases. The CDR3: CASSLIDVENEQFF. The CDR3 coding sequence is TGCGCCAGCAGCTTGATTGATGTAGAAAATGAGCAGTTCTTC.

V and J are TRBV5-6 and TRBJ1-5; maybe TRBD1 (5 bases). There are 17 residues in the CDR3. Germline V gene sequence: CDR1 SGHDT, CDR2 YYEEEE. Between the trimmed V and J ends, which lost 3 bases and 0 bases, there was a span of 16 bases. The DNA for the CDR3 is TGTGCCAGCAGCTGGCGGGGGGGATCCATTAGCAATCAGCCCCAGCATTTT. It is translated as CASSWRGGSISNQPQHF.